The following is a T cell receptor (beta chain) sequence with its context. These data are taken from a study of blood T cell repertoires in COVID-19. Clones were sequenced by immunoSEQ multiplex PCR, and TCRdb holds only the in-frame ones, with some missing. The profile shows around 500,000 clones, 80% to 90% of them singletons. Trimming took 1 base from V and 4 from J, leaving 12 bases between them. This CDR3 contains 15 residues. Germline lookup yields CDR1 SNHLY and CDR2 FYNNEI. The genes are TRBV2 and TRBJ2-3; no reliable D call. Sequencing input: peripheral blood. This TCR was sampled from a human donor in a cohort sampled during active COVID-19. CDR3 DNA sequence: TGTGCCAGCAGTGAAGGAGGATGGAGTCCAGATACGCAGTATTTT. Residues: CASSEGGWSPDTQYF. Full variable domain (missing parts from reference TRBV2 and TRBJ2-3): EPEVTQTPSHQVTQMGQEVILRCVPISNHLYFYWYRQILGQKVEFLVSFYNNEISEKSEIFDDQFSVERPDGSNFTLKIRSTKLEDSAMYFCASSEGGWSPDTQYFGPGTRLTVL.